Below, 32 T cell receptor beta chains from the same sample are listed, as sequenced in a study of T-cell memory formation after mild COVID-19. MiXCR, applied by TCRdb to the 5' RACE reads, yields one record per CDR3 protein. The table has roughly 150,000 distinct CDR3 sequences, roughly 15% seen once. Sequencing was performed on PBMCs or a T cell subset sorted from them (not recorded which). The receptors were gathered from an adult woman who had mild COVID-19 (a few samples of this study predate the infection). Cell type and time point are not known.

This clonotype was seen a handful of times. V usage is TRBV12-3 or TRBV12-4 and J usage is TRBJ1-6; 7 nucleotides align to TRBD1. J lost 4 bases, V lost 6 bases, and 6 bases had no gene match. The CDR3 is 15 residues long. CDR3 nucleotides: TGTGCCAGCAGCCTAACGGGACAGTATAATTCACCCCTCCACTTT. As protein: CASSLTGQYNSPLHF.

The sample holds a few counts of this clonotype. The genes are TRBV18 and TRBJ2-7; D gene unclear. This CDR3 is built from 14 residues. Trimming shortened V by 4 bases and J by 0 bases, and 10 bases separated the two germline ends. Germline CDR1 KGHSH, CDR2 LQKENI. The CDR3: CASSLRRDSYEQYF. CDR3 nucleotide sequence: TGTGCCAGCTCACTACGACGTGACTCCTACGAGCAGTACTTC.

The V and J genes are TRBV4-1 and TRBJ1-5; D remains ambiguous. V lost 5 bases and J 0 bases, leaving 5 bases between the germline ends. The CDR3 consists of 13 residues. The germline gives CDR1 MGHRA, CDR2 YSYEKL. CDR3 bases: TGCGCCAGCAGCTGGAATAGCAATCAGCCCCAGCATTTT. Its translation is CASSWNSNQPQHF.

This clonotype showed up many times. The rearrangement joins TRBV24-1 to TRBJ2-3, with D hard to call. The CDR3 consists of 16 residues. From germline, CDR1 is KGHDR and CDR2 SFDVKD. V was shortened by 4 bases and J by 0 bases, with 13 bases between the two germline ends. The CDR3 sequence is CATSDPRTTSTDTQYF. The DNA for the CDR3 is TGTGCCACCAGTGACCCCAGGACGACCAGCACAGATACGCAGTATTTT.

The rearrangement uses TRBV12-3 or TRBV12-4 and TRBJ2-2, with a weak D call TRBD2 (6 bases). The V gene lost 3 bases and the J gene lost 4 bases, with 21 bases spanning the gap. The CDR3 is 18 residues long. Here the CDR3 DNA reads TGTGCCAGCAGTTTCAGTTCGGGGGAGCGGGCTGTCACCGGGGAGCTGTTTTTT. This gives the protein CASSFSSGERAVTGELFF.

This clonotype was found a few times. The chain combines TRBV6-5 with TRBJ1-5, with 10 bases matching TRBD1. The CDR3 spans 15 residues. The V segment lost 4 bases and the J segment 0 bases; nucleotides outside the gene matches: 0. Germline values: CDR1 MNHEY, CDR2 SVGAGI. CDR3 sequence (DNA): TGTGCCAGCAGTTGGGACAGGGGTAGCAATCAGCCCCAGCATTTT. It encodes CASSWDRGSNQPQHF.

As DNA, the CDR3 is TGCAGTGCTAGACTACGGGGGACGAACACCGGGGAGCTGTTTTTT. Encoded protein: CSARLRGTNTGELFF. The chain uses TRBV20-1 and TRBJ2-2; D might be TRBD2 (6 bases). The CDR3 runs 15 residues. Germline CDR1 reads DFQATT; CDR2 reads SNEGSKA (reference sequence). Trimming stripped 2 bases from V and 0 bases from J, with 10 bases between.

This clonotype appeared a few times. The chain employs TRBV7-2 and TRBJ2-2; D call uncertain. Trimming shortened V by 4 bases and J by 0 bases, and 15 bases separated the two germline ends. This CDR3 is built from 17 residues. From germline, CDR1 is SGHTA and CDR2 FQGNSA. The CDR3 sequence: CASSSGSWTANTGELFF. CDR3 bases: TGTGCCAGCAGCTCCGGTTCGTGGACCGCGAACACCGGGGAGCTGTTTTTT.

The CDR3 region has the DNA TGTGCCAGTAGTATCGAGGGGACCAGGGGCTACGAGCAGTACTTC. Translated, it gives CASSIEGTRGYEQYF. The J gene is TRBJ2-7, the V gene TRBV19; possibly TRBD1 for D (6 bases). Trimming removed 3 bases at V and 3 bases at J, with 15 bases between. This CDR3 comprises 15 residues. Germline V gives CDR1 LNHDA, CDR2 SQIVND (reference sequence).

CDR3 region: CASSIMGQGTDTQYF. CDR3 in DNA: TGTGCCAGTAGTATAATGGGACAGGGGACAGATACGCAGTATTTT. This rearrangement joins TRBV19 to TRBJ2-3; 10 bases map to TRBD1. The CDR3 has 15 residues. V lost 2 bases, J lost 3 bases, and 2 bases stayed unmatched. Germline assignment: CDR1 LNHDA and CDR2 SQIVND (reference sequence).

This clonotype was detected ten times or more. The chain uses TRBV5-1 and TRBJ1-1; perhaps TRBD1 as D (5 bases). Germline V gene data show CDR1 as SGHRS and CDR2 as YFSETQ. The CDR3 totals 14 residues. Trimming stripped 1 base from V and 5 bases from J, with 12 bases between. The CDR3 DNA sequence: TGCGCCAGCAGCTTGCTCGGGGGAAGGACTGAAGCTTTCTTT. Amino acids: CASSLLGGRTEAFF.

This clonotype was seen a few times. The chain combines TRBV13 with TRBJ1-1; unclear D gene. Germline values: CDR1 PRHDT, CDR2 FYEKMQ (reference sequence). The V and J ends lost 4 bases and 4 bases respectively, with 16 bases between them. The CDR3 has 15 residues. The CDR3 loop is CASSYSPGTGTEAFF. As DNA, the CDR3 is TGTGCCAGCAGCTATAGCCCGGGAACGGGCACTGAAGCTTTCTTT.

The chain couples TRBV7-3 to TRBJ1-1; D perhaps matches TRBD1 (5 bases). The CDR3 extends over 13 amino acids. V was cut by 5 bases and J by 1 base, with 8 bases left in between. Germline V gene lookup returns CDR1 SGHTA and CDR2 FQGTGA. CDR3 DNA: TGTGCCAGCAGCACCGGACAGAACACTGAAGCTTTCTTT. Encoded protein: CASSTGQNTEAFF.

At least ten counts were recorded for this clonotype. The rearrangement joins TRBV7-6 to TRBJ2-1, with 9 bases matching TRBD1. Losses at the gene ends were 5 bases for V and 4 bases for J; bases not matched to a gene: 12. This CDR3 region has 17 residues. Per germline, CDR1 SGHVS and CDR2 FNYEAQ. CDR3 sequence reads: CASSPQGGTGIYNEQFF. Here the CDR3 DNA reads TGTGCCAGCAGCCCCCAGGGGGGGACAGGGATTTACAATGAGCAGTTCTTC.

The rearrangement joins TRBV27 to TRBJ2-6; D is uncertain. Germline CDR1 MNHEY, CDR2 SMNVEV (reference sequence). CDR3 length equals 17 residues. V dropped 9 bases and J dropped 0 bases, with 18 bases sitting between them. The CDR3 DNA is TGTGCCAGTTCACTCCGCGACACATACTCTGGGGCCAACGTCCTGACTTTC. It encodes CASSLRDTYSGANVLTF.

The CDR3 DNA reads as TGTGCCAGCAGCCAAGGGACCAGCGGGGGGGACAATGAGCAGTTCTTC. Encoded protein: CASSQGTSGGDNEQFF. V usage is TRBV4-2 and J usage is TRBJ2-1, with 10 bases fitting TRBD2. This CDR3 is 16 amino acids long. Germline V lookup: CDR1 LGHNA, CDR2 YNFKEQ. The V gene end was trimmed by 1 base and the J gene end by 5 bases; junction bases not matched to a gene: 5.

V usage is TRBV4-3 and J usage is TRBJ1-1, with D unresolved. Germline CDR1 reads LGHNA; CDR2 reads YSLEER. CDR3 length equals 15 residues. Trimming removed 4 bases from V and 4 bases from J, with 16 bases in between. CDR3 protein: CASSPGPSVTTEAFF. CDR3 coding DNA: TGCGCCAGCAGCCCAGGTCCCTCCGTGACCACTGAAGCTTTCTTT.

This clonotype was detected a few times. The chain is built from TRBV9 and TRBJ2-7, with D perhaps matching TRBD1 or TRBD2 (5 bases each). The germline V gene encodes CDR1 SGDLS and CDR2 YYNGEE. V shed 0 bases and J shed 3 bases, with 10 bases lying between them. CDR3 length: 14 amino acids. The CDR3 coding sequence is TGTGCCAGCAGCGTAGGGGGGATTGTCTACGAGCAGTACTTC. This translates into CASSVGGIVYEQYF.

This clonotype was counted once. V usage is TRBV5-1 and J usage is TRBJ2-2; D possibly corresponds to TRBD2 (5 bases). V gave up 7 bases and J gave up 1 base, with 14 bases separating them. The germline V gene has CDR1 SGHRS and CDR2 YFSETQ. The CDR3 runs 15 residues. CDR3 in DNA: TGCGCCAGCGGAGGAGAGACCGGGAACACCGGGGAGCTGTTTTTT. Translated, it gives CASGGETGNTGELFF.

This clonotype occurred a few times. The J gene is TRBJ2-3, the V gene TRBV7-9; D is undetermined. Germline loops: CDR1 SEHNR, CDR2 FQNEAQ (reference sequence). The ends were cut back, 6 bases at V and 2 bases at J, with 6 bases in the middle. The CDR3 runs to 12 residues. This chain's CDR3 is CASRGDTDTQYF. The CDR3, as DNA: TGTGCCAGCAGAGGAGACACAGATACGCAGTATTTT.

This clonotype was counted many times. CDR3 amino acids: CSARETGSDTQYF. In DNA, the CDR3 is TGCAGTGCTAGAGAGACGGGGTCGGATACGCAGTATTTT. The chain combines TRBV20-1 with TRBJ2-3, with D possibly TRBD2 on 5 matching bases. Germline CDR1 reads DFQATT; CDR2 reads SNEGSKA (reference sequence). V was clipped by 0 bases and J by 6 bases, with 10 bases between them. The CDR3 has 13 amino acids.

This clonotype was counted many times. The chain links TRBV20-1 to TRBJ2-1, with a possible D match to TRBD2 (5 bases). V lost 3 bases to trimming and J lost 0 bases, with 21 bases between them. The germline V gene encodes CDR1 DFQATT and CDR2 SNEGSKA (reference sequence). The length of the CDR3 is 18 residues. The CDR3 loop reads CSASVWGLGEGSYNEQFF. The CDR3 nucleotides are TGCAGTGCTAGCGTATGGGGATTGGGAGAAGGCTCCTACAATGAGCAGTTCTTC.

A few counts support this clonotype. This chain uses TRBV12-3 or TRBV12-4 with TRBJ2-3, with D unclear. This CDR3 region has 12 residues. V was cut by 5 bases and J by 4 bases, with 7 bases left in between. The CDR3 DNA follows: TGTGCCAGCAGTCGGCTACCAGATACGCAGTATTTT. Encoded protein: CASSRLPDTQYF.

This clonotype was observed a few times. V gene TRBV7-2 combines with J gene TRBJ2-1; 9 nucleotides match TRBD2. Germline V lookup: CDR1 SGHTA, CDR2 FQGNSA. This CDR3 has 17 amino acids. The V and J ends lost 1 base and 0 bases, in that order; junction bases with no gene match: 4. The CDR3 here is CASSLEGGRASYNEQFF. CDR3 sequence (DNA): TGTGCCAGCAGCTTAGAGGGCGGGAGGGCCTCCTACAATGAGCAGTTCTTC.

This chain uses TRBV30 with TRBJ1-1, with no clear D. In germline, CDR1 is GTSNPN, CDR2 SVGIG (reference sequence). The CDR3 runs 13 residues. V shed 3 bases and J shed 0 bases, with 8 bases lying between them. This CDR3 reads CAWSKGMNTEAFF. Written as DNA, the CDR3 is TGTGCCTGGAGCAAGGGTATGAACACTGAAGCTTTCTTT.

This clonotype has only a few counts. The CDR3 sequence: CASSPRAALAHNQPQHF. CDR3 nucleotides: TGCGCCAGCAGCCCCCGGGCGGCCCTTGCCCACAATCAGCCCCAGCATTTT. The chain joins TRBV4-1 to TRBJ1-5; D gene unclear. CDR3 length: 17 residues. Germline values: CDR1 MGHRA, CDR2 YSYEKL. The V end was cut by 4 bases, the J end by 3 bases, with 19 bases between.

This clonotype has a handful of counts. This chain connects TRBV11-2 to TRBJ2-2; D unresolved. This CDR3 contains 13 residues. Trimming shortened V by 5 bases and J by 5 bases, and 9 bases separated the two germline ends. Germline V gene sequence: CDR1 SGHAT, CDR2 FQNNGV. The CDR3 DNA reads as TGTGCCAGCAGCGATTTAGTGACCGGGGAGCTGTTTTTT. Translation: CASSDLVTGELFF.

The chain employs TRBV6-5 and TRBJ2-1, with D unresolved. The germline V and J ends were trimmed by 7 bases and 0 bases, with 10 bases remaining between them. Germline values: CDR1 MNHEY, CDR2 SVGAGI. The CDR3 sequence is 14 residues long. In DNA, the CDR3 is TGTGCCAGCACTGACCCACGCTCCTACAATGAGCAGTTCTTC. This encodes CASTDPRSYNEQFF.

The chain carries TRBV6-6 and TRBJ2-7, with 9 bases that match TRBD1. Germline V CDR1 and CDR2: MNHNY, SVGAGI (reference sequence). The CDR3 runs to 16 residues. Unmatched junction bases numbered 10, after V lost 7 bases and J lost 0 bases. The CDR3 DNA follows: TGTGCCAGCAACCAAAAGACAGGGGGAAGCTCCTACGAGCAGTACTTC. Protein: CASNQKTGGSSYEQYF.

In this sample, this clonotype turned up a few times. The gene calls are TRBV2 and TRBJ2-5; maybe TRBD1 (6 bases). V lost 3 bases, J lost 9 bases, and 17 bases lay in between. The CDR3 loop spans 14 amino acids. Germline V CDR1 and CDR2: SNHLY, FYNNEI. The CDR3 loop is CASSEKGNPGAQYF. Here the CDR3 DNA reads TGTGCCAGCAGTGAGAAGGGAAATCCAGGGGCCCAGTACTTC.

This clonotype was picked up a small number of times. This sequence joins TRBV5-5 and TRBJ1-2; 7 bases line up with TRBD1. Germline V CDR1 and CDR2: SGHKS, YYEKEE (reference sequence). This CDR3 comprises 15 residues. The ends lost 3 bases at V and 2 bases at J; junction bases unmatched: 7. The CDR3 DNA reads as TGTGCCAGCAGCTACCGAGGGACAGACAACTATGGCTACACCTTC. Residues: CASSYRGTDNYGYTF.

The chain recombines TRBV10-3 with TRBJ2-5, with TRBD1 identical over 8 bases. Trimming at V came to 2 bases and at J to 2 bases, leaving 7 bases not matched to a gene. CDR3 size: 16 residues. The germline V gene encodes CDR1 ENHRY and CDR2 SYGVKD. CDR3 nucleotide sequence: TGTGCCATCAGTGAGCCACTATGGACAGGGCAAGAGACCCAGTACTTC. It codes for CAISEPLWTGQETQYF.